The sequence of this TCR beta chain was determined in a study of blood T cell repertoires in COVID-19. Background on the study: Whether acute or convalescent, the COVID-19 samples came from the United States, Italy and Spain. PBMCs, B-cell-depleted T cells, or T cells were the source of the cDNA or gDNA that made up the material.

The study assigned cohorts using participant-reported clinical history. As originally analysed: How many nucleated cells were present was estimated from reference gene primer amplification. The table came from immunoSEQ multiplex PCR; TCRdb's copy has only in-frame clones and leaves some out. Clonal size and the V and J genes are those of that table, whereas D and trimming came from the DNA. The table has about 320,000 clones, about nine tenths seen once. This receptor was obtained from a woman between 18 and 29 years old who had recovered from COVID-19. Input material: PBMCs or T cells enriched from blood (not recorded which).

The CDR3 region is CASSQDGERGGSYEQYF. CDR3 nucleotide sequence: TGCGCCAGCAGCCAAGACGGGGAGCGGGGGGGCTCCTACGAGCAGTACTTC. The chain uses TRBV4-1 and TRBJ2-7; 10 positions match TRBD2. CDR1 and CDR2 (germline): MGHRA, YSYEKL. Trimming took 0 bases from V and 0 from J; bases not matched to a gene: 5. CDR3 length: 17 amino acids.